This T cell receptor beta chain was retrieved from a study of yellow fever vaccine responses in identical twins. Study-level findings and limits: Reported findings indicate that twins' vaccine T cell responses seemed partially convergent, partially personalized.

Regarding this clonotype: Its antigen is still unknown.

Germline CDR1 and CDR2: SGHNT and YYREEE (reference sequence). This CDR3 is 14 amino acids long. J gave up 15 bases and V 0 bases, and 11 bases lay outside the gene matches. TCRdb reprocessed the RT-PCR reads with MiXCR, giving one entry per CDR3 protein. This table holds under 20,000 distinct CDR3 sequences, approximately 71% found once. The V call is TRBV5-4, the J call TRBJ2-1; 8 nucleotides align to TRBD1. The origin of this receptor is a woman under 30 who received the yellow fever vaccine. Sequences were derived from T cells from blood (PBMCs), unsorted or a sorted subset (not recorded which), sampled before or after yellow fever vaccination (not recorded which). In DNA, the CDR3 is TGTGCCAGCAGCTTGGAGACAGGGGACTTACGGCGGTTCTTC. Its translation is CASSLETGDLRRFF.